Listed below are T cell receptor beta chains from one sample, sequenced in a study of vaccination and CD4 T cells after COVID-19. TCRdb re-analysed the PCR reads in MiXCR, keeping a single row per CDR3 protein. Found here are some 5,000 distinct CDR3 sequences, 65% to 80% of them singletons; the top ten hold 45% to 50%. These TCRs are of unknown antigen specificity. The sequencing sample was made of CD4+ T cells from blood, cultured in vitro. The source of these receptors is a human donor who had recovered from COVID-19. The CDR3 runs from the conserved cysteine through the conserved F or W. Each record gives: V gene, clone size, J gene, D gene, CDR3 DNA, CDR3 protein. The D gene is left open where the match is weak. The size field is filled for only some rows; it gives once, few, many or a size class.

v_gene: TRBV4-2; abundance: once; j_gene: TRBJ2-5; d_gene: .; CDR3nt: TGTGCCAGCAGCCGGGCTAGTGTGGAGACCCAGTACTTC; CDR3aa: CASSRASVETQYF
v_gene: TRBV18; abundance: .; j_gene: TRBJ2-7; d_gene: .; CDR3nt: TGTGCCAGCTCACCATGGAGGGACGGAAGTCTTTACGAGCAGTACTTC; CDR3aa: CASSPWRDGSLYEQYF
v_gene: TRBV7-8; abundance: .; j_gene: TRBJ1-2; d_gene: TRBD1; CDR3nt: TGTGCCAGCAGCGACCGGGACAGGGGGCGGGTTGGCTACACCTTC; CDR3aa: CASSDRDRGRVGYTF
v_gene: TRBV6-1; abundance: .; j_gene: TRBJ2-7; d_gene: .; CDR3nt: TGTGCCAGCAGTGAAGTCGGCAGCTCCTACGAGCAGTACTTC; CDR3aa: CASSEVGSSYEQYF
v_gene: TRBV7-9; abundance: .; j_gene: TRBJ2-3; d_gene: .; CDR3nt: TGTGCCAGCAGCCCCGCGGTAGTAGCATTAACAGATACGCAGTATTTT; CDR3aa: CASSPAVVALTDTQYF
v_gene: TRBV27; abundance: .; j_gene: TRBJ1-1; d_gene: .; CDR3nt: TGTGCCAGCAGTTGGACTGAAGCTTTCTTT; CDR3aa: CASSWTEAFF
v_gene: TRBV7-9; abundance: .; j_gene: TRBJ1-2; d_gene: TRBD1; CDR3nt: TGTGCCAGCAGCACCGCCGCCGGGACAGGCTATGGCTACACCTTC; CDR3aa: CASSTAAGTGYGYTF
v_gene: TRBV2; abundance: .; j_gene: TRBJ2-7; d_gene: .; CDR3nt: TGTGCCAGCAGTGTGGGGCAGCCGTACGAGCAGTACTTC; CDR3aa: CASSVGQPYEQYF
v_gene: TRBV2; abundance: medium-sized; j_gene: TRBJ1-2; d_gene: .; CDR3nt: TGTGCCAGCAGTGAAGAAATGGTTTACTATGGCTACACCTTC; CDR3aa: CASSEEMVYYGYTF
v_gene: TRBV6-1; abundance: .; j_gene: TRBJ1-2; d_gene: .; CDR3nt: TGTGCCAGCACCGAAGGGGGGCAGGGGTCGAGTGGCTACACCTTC; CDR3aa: CASTEGGQGSSGYTF
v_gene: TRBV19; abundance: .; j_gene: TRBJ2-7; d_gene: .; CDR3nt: TGTGCCAGTAGTATCAGAGACCGTTCCTACGAGCAGTACTTC; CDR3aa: CASSIRDRSYEQYF
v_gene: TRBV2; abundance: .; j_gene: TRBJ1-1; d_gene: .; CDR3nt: TGTGCCAGCAGTAGACAGAGGAGGGACACTGAAGCTTTCTTT; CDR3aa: CASSRQRRDTEAFF
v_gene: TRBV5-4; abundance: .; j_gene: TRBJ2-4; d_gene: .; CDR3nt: TGTGCCAGCAGCTTGGTTCCGAGCAGGGTAGACATTCAGTACTTC; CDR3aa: CASSLVPSRVDIQYF
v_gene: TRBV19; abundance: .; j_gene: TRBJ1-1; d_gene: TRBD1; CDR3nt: TGTGCCAGTAGGCACAGGGGGCCGTCTGGAAAAGCTTTCTTT; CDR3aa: CASRHRGPSGKAFF
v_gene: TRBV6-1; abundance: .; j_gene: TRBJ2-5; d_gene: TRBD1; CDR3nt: TGTGCCAGCAGGAACAGGGGATTGAGTGAGACCCAGTACTTC; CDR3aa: CASRNRGLSETQYF
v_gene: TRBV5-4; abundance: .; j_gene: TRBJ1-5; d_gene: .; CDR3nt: TGTGCCAGCAGCTTGGACGGGGGGCTGGAGCCCCAGCATTTT; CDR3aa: CASSLDGGLEPQHF
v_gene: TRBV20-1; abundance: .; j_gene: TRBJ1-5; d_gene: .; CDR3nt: TGCAGTGCTAGAGAAGGGTTTCAGCCCCAGCATTTT; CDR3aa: CSAREGFQPQHF
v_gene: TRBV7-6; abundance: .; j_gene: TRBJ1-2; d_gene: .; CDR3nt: TGTGCCAGCAGCTTCGGCCGGGCGGGTGGCTACACCTTC; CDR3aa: CASSFGRAGGYTF
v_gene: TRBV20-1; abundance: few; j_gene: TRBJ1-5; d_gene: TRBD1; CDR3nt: TGCAGTGCTGAGGCGACAGGGGGTTTGGATCAGCCCCAGCATTTT; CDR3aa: CSAEATGGLDQPQHF
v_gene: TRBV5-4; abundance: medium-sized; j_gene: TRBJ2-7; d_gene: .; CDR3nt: TGTGCCAGCAGCCCTAGGCCTGGGACCACCACGGAGCAGTACTTC; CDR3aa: CASSPRPGTTTEQYF
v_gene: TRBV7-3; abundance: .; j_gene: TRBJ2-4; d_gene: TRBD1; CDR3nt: TGTGCCAGCAGCTTACAAGGACAGGGAAACATTCAGTACTTC; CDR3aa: CASSLQGQGNIQYF
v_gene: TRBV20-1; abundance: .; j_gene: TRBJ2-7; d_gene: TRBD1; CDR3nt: TGCAGTGCTAGCGTGCTGAACAGGGGTACCTACGAGCAGTACTTC; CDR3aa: CSASVLNRGTYEQYF
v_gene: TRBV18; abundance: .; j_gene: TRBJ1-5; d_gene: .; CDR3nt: TGTGCCAGCTCACCACGGGACGGGGGGCCTAAGCCCCAGCATTTT; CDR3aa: CASSPRDGGPKPQHF
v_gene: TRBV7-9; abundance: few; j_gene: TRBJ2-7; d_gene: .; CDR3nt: TGTGCCAGCAGCTACAAGGGATTTGGGCAGTACTTC; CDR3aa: CASSYKGFGQYF
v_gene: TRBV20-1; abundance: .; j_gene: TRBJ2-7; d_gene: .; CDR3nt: TGCAGTGGGTCGGTGGGGCCCGCTGCCGGCTACGAGCAGTACTTC; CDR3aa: CSGSVGPAAGYEQYF
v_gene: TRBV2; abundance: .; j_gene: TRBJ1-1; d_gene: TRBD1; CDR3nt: TGTGCCAGCAGTGTCGGAGGGTCCGGGACAGGGCGCGACACTGAAGCTTTCTTT; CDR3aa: CASSVGGSGTGRDTEAFF
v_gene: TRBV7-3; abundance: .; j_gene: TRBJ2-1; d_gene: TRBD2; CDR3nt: TGTGCCAGCAGCTTAAGGGGCGGGGGGGGAAATGAGCAGTTCTTC; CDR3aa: CASSLRGGGGNEQFF
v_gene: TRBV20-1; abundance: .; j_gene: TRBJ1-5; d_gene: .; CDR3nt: TGCAGTGCTACGGTAGGGAGCAATCAGCCCCAGCATTTT; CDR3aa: CSATVGSNQPQHF
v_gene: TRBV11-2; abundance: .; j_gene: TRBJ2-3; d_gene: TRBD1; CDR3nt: TGTGCCAGCAGCCCGGGACAGGGGACCACAGATACGCAGTATTTT; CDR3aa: CASSPGQGTTDTQYF
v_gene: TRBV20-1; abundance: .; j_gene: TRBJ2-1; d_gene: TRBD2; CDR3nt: TGCAGTGCTAGAGATGGGAGGGATGAGCAGTTCTTC; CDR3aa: CSARDGRDEQFF
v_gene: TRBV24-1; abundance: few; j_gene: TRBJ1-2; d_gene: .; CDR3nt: TGTGCCACCAGTGATATCGACAGGTCCTATGGCTACACCTTC; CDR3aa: CATSDIDRSYGYTF
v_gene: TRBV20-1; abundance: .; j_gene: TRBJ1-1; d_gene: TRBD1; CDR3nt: TGCAGTGCTAGAGATCAGGGGGCGGCCGGGAACACTGAAGCTTTCTTT; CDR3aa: CSARDQGAAGNTEAFF
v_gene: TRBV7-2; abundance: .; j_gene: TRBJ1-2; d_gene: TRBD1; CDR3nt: TGTGCCAGCAGCTCCCAAATCTCGGACAGGGGAGGCGGCTACACCTTC; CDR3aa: CASSSQISDRGGGYTF
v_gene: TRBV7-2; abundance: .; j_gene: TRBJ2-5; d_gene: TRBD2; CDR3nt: TGTGCCAGCCGGAGACCGGGAGGAGTACAAGAGACCCAGTACTTC; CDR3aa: CASRRPGGVQETQYF
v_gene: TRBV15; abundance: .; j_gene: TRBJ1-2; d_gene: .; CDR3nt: TGTGCCACCAGCACCGGGGCGGGGGTATACTATGGCTACACCTTC; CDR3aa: CATSTGAGVYYGYTF